The 3 T cell receptor beta chains given below trace back to one sample, sequenced in a study of PD-1 blockade in classical Hodgkin lymphoma. Some clones are missing from TCRdb's copy, which holds only in-frame ones; the method was immunoSEQ multiplex PCR. In the table there are over 80,000 clones, around 78% of which are singletons. Described time point: cycle 4 day 1 (C4D1), after more than five weeks of nivolumab. There was relapse after autologous stem cell transplantation in every patient, and there was variation in brentuximab vedotin exposure. The source material was peripheral blood mononuclear cells (PBMCs), sampled before the fourth cycle of nivolumab. The receptors come from a human donor with classical Hodgkin lymphoma.

Only a few counts were recorded for this clone. V is TRBV9 and J is TRBJ2-2, with 10 bases aligning to TRBD1. Germline loops: CDR1 SGDLS, CDR2 YYNGEE. V dropped 4 bases and J dropped 3; count of bases not matched to a gene: 6. This CDR3 spans 16 amino acids. DNA for the CDR3: TGTGCCAGCAGCCACCGGACAGGGGGAGACACCGGGGAGCTGTTTTTT. It yields the protein CASSHRTGGDTGELFF.

This clone was seen a few times. The rearrangement uses TRBV28 and TRBJ1-5, with a tentative D call TRBD1 (5 bases). Germline V lookup: CDR1 MDHEN, CDR2 SYDVKM. Between the trimmed V and J ends, which lost 4 bases and 11 bases, there was a span of 12 bases. The CDR3 runs 12 residues. The CDR3 DNA is TGTGCCAGCAGTTCCTCTATCAGGGCCCAGCATTTT. Translated: CASSSSIRAQHF.

The chain employs TRBV7-3 and TRBJ2-1, with 7 bases matching TRBD1. The trim removed 6 bases at V and 7 bases at J, leaving 6 bases unmatched. CDR1 is SGHTA and CDR2 is FQGTGA in the germline V gene. The CDR3 contains 13 residues. The chain's CDR3 is CASRKQGSNEQFF. The CDR3 DNA reads as TGTGCCAGCAGGAAACAGGGGTCTAATGAGCAGTTCTTC.